The entry below describes one T cell receptor beta chain. The antigen is not known. This record belongs to a study of cytomegalovirus exposure and HLA in healthy donors. Findings and caveats of the study: Most TCR sequences were rare, but some public TCRs occurred in many donors. A few chains tied to CMV proved CMV antigen-specific in vitro.

The CDR3 runs 17 residues. Germline V gene sequence: CDR1 SGHKS, CDR2 YYEKEE (reference sequence). V was shortened by 1 base and J by 3 bases, with 19 bases between the two germline ends. PCR involved 60 Vbeta and 13 Jbeta primers. How the authors handled the data: Later reanalysis found 80 million or so unique TCR beta chains, around 10 million of them shared. Sequencing used immunoSEQ multiplex PCR; TCRdb keeps in-frame clones, though not all of them. V and J calls and clone size are those listed in that table; D and trimming were worked out from the DNA. The data contain fewer than 200,000 clones, roughly 90% of them singletons. Healthy bone marrow donors made up the cohort.

The V call is TRBV5-5, the J call TRBJ2-5, with D possibly TRBD2 on 7 matching bases. This TCR came from a girl less than two years old in good health and CMV-seronegative. Input material: PBMCs. The CDR3: CASSLRGSGNRKETQYF. CDR3 DNA: TGTGCCAGCAGCTTGAGGGGGAGCGGGAATAGAAAAGAGACCCAGTACTTC. Variable domain in full (rest from reference TRBV5-5 and TRBJ2-5): DAGVTQSPTHLIKTRGQQVTLRCSPISGHKSVSWYQQVLGQGPQFIFQYYEKEERGRGNFPDRFSARQFPNYSSELNVNALLLGDSALYLCASSLRGSGNRKETQYFGPGTRLLVL.